The next 6 T cell receptor beta chains were all read from a single sample in a study of CXCR3-negative and CXCR3-positive naive CD8 T cells (dated by TCRdb to the late 2010s). Results and caveats for the whole study, not just this receptor: TRB CDR3s from CXCR3-positive naive cells showed higher hydrophobicity (lower Kidera factor 4), lower energy, and higher strength and volume indices than CXCR3-negative naive cells.

Sequenced using a NextSeq 550. The Human TCR Profiling Kit (MiLaboratory) was used to prepare UMI-labeled 5' RACE TRB cDNA libraries. One entry per CDR3 protein sequence results from the TCRdb reprocessing of the reads, with DNA left out. The table for this sample records roughly 130,000 distinct CDR3 sequences. The ten largest clones represent roughly 0.62% of the sample. No antigen has been assigned to these receptors. The sequencing sample was made of naive CXCR3+ CD8+ T cells from blood. The cell subset or site label on this specimen signifies: CD45RO-CCR7+CD27+CD95- naive CD8+ T cells expressing CXCR3 (TNR3+). The receptors were gathered from a human donor in good health. Some clones in this sample may be carry-over from other donors' samples.

V and J are TRBV28 and TRBJ2-7. CDR3 length: 11 amino acids. Germline CDR1 reads MDHEN; CDR2 reads SYDVKM. The CDR3: CASSFEYEQYF.

J is TRBJ1-5 and V is TRBV19. Germline-derived CDR1 and CDR2 are LNHDA and SQIVND (reference sequence). This CDR3 region has 15 residues. The CDR3: CASTLGRQINQPQHF.

The CDR3 loop reads CSVEDHQSYEQYF. J is TRBJ2-7 and V is TRBV29-1. The CDR3 has 13 residues. Germline V gene lookup returns CDR1 SQVTM and CDR2 ANQGSEA.

V and J are TRBV29-1 and TRBJ2-5; TCRdb returns TRBD1, unconfirmable since there is no DNA. In germline, CDR1 is SQVTM, CDR2 ANQGSEA. The CDR3 runs to 14 residues. CDR3 in amino acids: CSVEEGPFQETQYF. Complete variable domain (other parts from reference TRBV29-1 and TRBJ2-5): SAVISQKPSRDICQRGTSLTIQCQVDSQVTMMFWYRQQPGQSLTLIATANQGSEATYESGFVIDKFPISRPNLTFSTLTVSNMSPEDSSIYLCSVEEGPFQETQYFGPGTRLLVL.

The chain is built from TRBV7-3 and TRBJ2-7; TCRdb calls TRBD1, which cannot be checked without DNA. This CDR3 is 15 amino acids long. Looked up from germline, CDR1 is SGHTA and CDR2 is FQGTGA. The CDR3: CASSLEAGTLYEQYF.

The chain uses TRBV2 and TRBJ2-5; TCRdb proposes TRBD1, but this gene call is untestable without DNA. The length of the CDR3 is 15 residues. From germline, CDR1 is SNHLY and CDR2 FYNNEI. The CDR3 sequence is CASSPNPDSQETQYF.